The 5 T cell receptor beta chains below were found in one sample sequenced in a study of T cells in Graves' hyperthyroidism and ophthalmopathy. Researchers took RNA transcripts and amplified the TCR beta CDR3 regions from them. A first-round RT-PCR of the TCR CDR3 used the HTBI primer set. Via MiXCR, TCRdb re-called the multiplex PCR reads, giving one row per CDR3 protein. Of hundreds of thousands of distinct CDR3 sequences listed, approximately 36% are singletons. The material sequenced was blood. Receptors originate from a middle-aged woman with Graves' hyperthyroidism.

About this clonotype itself: With a much larger clone just one base away, this may be a read error. Lacking the conserved final phenylalanine or tryptophan, this CDR3 likely reflects a read error. The CDR3 DNA sequence: TGCAGTGCCACCCCAGGACAGGGCGGGTACGAGCAGTACCTC. This sequence encodes CSATPGQGGYEQYL. J is TRBJ2-7 and V is TRBV20-1; 8 nucleotides align to TRBD1. Germline lookup yields CDR1 DFQATT and CDR2 SNEGSKA (reference sequence). CDR3 size: 14 residues. Trimming removed 6 bases from V and 4 bases from J; junction bases left unmatched: 11.

The CDR3 DNA follows: TGTGCCAGCAGTTTCGGGACAGGGGGTTATACTAACTATGGCTACACCTTC. The encoded protein is CASSFGTGGYTNYGYTF. The chain joins TRBV6-5 to TRBJ1-2; TRBD1 aligns across 11 bases. Germline CDR1 is MNHEY and CDR2 is SVGAGI. The CDR3 sequence is 17 residues long. J lost 0 bases, V lost 4 bases, and 7 bases had no gene match.

With respect to this clonotype: A much more abundant neighbour one base away suggests this may be a read error. V and J are TRBV5-6 and TRBJ2-5; 8 nucleotides align to TRBD1. After removal of 4 bases from V and 1 base from J, the junction contained 3 bases not matched to a gene. CDR1 and CDR2 from the germline V gene are SGHDT and YYEEEE. The CDR3 consists of 14 residues. CDR3 sequence reads: CASSRTGRQETQYF. The CDR3 DNA is TGTGCCAGCAGCCGGACAGGGCGCCAAGAGACCCAGTACTTC.

CDR3 DNA sequence: TGTGCCAGTAAACTAGCGGAGCCCTACGAGCAGTACTTC. Its translation is CASKLAEPYEQYF. This chain connects TRBV2 to TRBJ2-7, with 8 bases identical to TRBD2. Looked up from germline, CDR1 is SNHLY and CDR2 is FYNNEI. V lost 9 bases and J lost 2; bases outside the gene matches: 6. The CDR3 contains 13 residues.

This chain links TRBV6-5 with TRBJ1-6; a weak D match, TRBD1 (6 bases). The germline gives CDR1 MNHEY, CDR2 SVGAGI. V was clipped by 2 bases and J by 6 bases, with 11 bases between them. The CDR3 extends over 15 amino acids. For the CDR3, the DNA is TGTGCCAGCAGTTACCTAGGGGGATCTAATTCACCCCTCCACTTT. Translated, it gives CASSYLGGSNSPLHF.